A selection of T cell receptor beta chains follows, all from one sample in a study of cytomegalovirus exposure and HLA in healthy donors. This table comes from immunoSEQ multiplex PCR, and its TCRdb copy is limited to in-frame clones, with some not included. The table has approximately 150,000 clones, about four fifths seen once. Sequencing was carried out using PBMCs. The receptors stem from a woman in her 30s in good health and CMV-seropositive. The CDR3 runs from the conserved cysteine through the conserved F or W. A D gene is named only where the DNA matches it firmly. Only part of the rows carry a size: once, few, many, or a class if the clone is expanded.

>TRBV5-1|TRBJ1-2|TRBD1|13|.
TGCGCCAGCAGCGCCGACAGGGCAGGAGGCTACACCTTC
CASSADRAGGYTF
>TRBV27|TRBJ1-2|.|15|.
TGTGCCAGCAGCCCTTTGCCCCACAGGAACTATGGCTACACCTTC
CASSPLPHRNYGYTF
>TRBV7-9|TRBJ1-1|TRBD1|14|.
TGTGCCAGCAAGCAGACAGGGATGAACACTGAAGCTTTCTTT
CASKQTGMNTEAFF
>TRBV2|TRBJ1-6|.|15|.
TGTGCCAGCAGCCAATCGGACGGGACAACTTCACCCCTCCACTTT
CASSQSDGTTSPLHF
>TRBV6-5|TRBJ1-2|.|14|.
TGTGCCAGCAGTAGTCCGAACAGAGACTATGGCTACACCTTC
CASSSPNRDYGYTF
>TRBV7-9|TRBJ1-4|.|15|.
TGTGCCAGCAGCCCTCGGTTGGGAGACGGAGAAAAACTGTTTTTT
CASSPRLGDGEKLFF
>TRBV5-1|TRBJ2-3|.|16|.
TGCGCCAGCAGCTTGGCCGGAGTAACTAGCACAGATACGCAGTATTTT
CASSLAGVTSTDTQYF
>TRBV5-8|TRBJ1-4|.|15|.
TGTGCCAGCAGCTCGGGTGACGGGAAGGGAGAAAAACTGTTTTTT
CASSSGDGKGEKLFF
>TRBV30|TRBJ1-4|.|14|.
TGTGCCTGGAGAAAAACAGGACCTAATGAAAAACTGTTTTTT
CAWRKTGPNEKLFF
>TRBV10-1|TRBJ1-6|TRBD1|14|.
TGCGCCACGCCTCCGGACAGGGGTGATTCACCCCTCCACTTT
CATPPDRGDSPLHF
>TRBV4-1|TRBJ2-1|TRBD2|17|.
TGCGCCAGCAGCCAAGATCGGAGCGGGACCCGCGTCAATGAGCAGTTCTTC
CASSQDRSGTRVNEQFF
>TRBV5-1|TRBJ1-1|.|15|.
TGCGCCAGCAGCTCGGATGCAGGGATGAACACTGAAGCTTTCTTT
CASSSDAGMNTEAFF
>TRBV25-1|TRBJ2-3|.|15|.
TGTGCCAGCAGTGAGGCGCGGGGAGCAACAGATACGCAGTATTTT
CASSEARGATDTQYF
>TRBV5-6|TRBJ1-3|.|15|.
TGTGCCAGCAGCCGAACGGGGGGCTCGGGAAACACCATATATTTT
CASSRTGGSGNTIYF
>TRBV2|TRBJ2-7|.|16|.
TGTGCCAGCAGTGAAGTCCTCGGGTTCTATCACAACGAGCAGTACTTC
CASSEVLGFYHNEQYF
>TRBV11-2|TRBJ1-1|.|15|.
TGTGCCAGCAGCTTAGAGCCAGCCGGGAGCACTGAAGCTTTCTTT
CASSLEPAGSTEAFF
>TRBV6-5|TRBJ1-1|.|15|once
TGTGCCAGCAGTCGACGCAGGGTCAGGAACACTGAAGCTTTCTTT
CASSRRRVRNTEAFF
>TRBV5-1|TRBJ2-3|.|16|.
TGCGCCAGCAGCTCATCGGGGCGGGGAGGCACAGATACGCAGTATTTT
CASSSSGRGGTDTQYF
>TRBV7-9|TRBJ1-2|TRBD1|16|.
TGTTCCAGCAGCCCCTGGGACAGGGGAAAATGGTATGGCTACACCTTC
CSSSPWDRGKWYGYTF
>TRBV2|TRBJ1-4|.|14|once
TGTGCCAGCAGACAACAACCAACTAATGAAAAACTGTTTTTT
CASRQQPTNEKLFF
>TRBV7-2|TRBJ1-4|.|16|.
TGTGCCAGCAGCTTGCCCACAGGGTTTGGGAATGAAAAACTGTTTTTT
CASSLPTGFGNEKLFF
>TRBV5-1|TRBJ2-7|TRBD1|14|.
TGCGCCAGCAGCGGGGACAGGGGGCCCTACGAGCAGTACTTC
CASSGDRGPYEQYF
>TRBV27|TRBJ2-3|TRBD2|16|.
TGTGCCAGCAGTTCGACCCCGGGACTAGCTGGAGATACGCAGTATTTT
CASSSTPGLAGDTQYF
>TRBV5-1|TRBJ1-5|.|15|.
TGCGCCAGCAGCCCTGGAGGAGTACAGAATCAGCCCCAGCATTTT
CASSPGGVQNQPQHF
>TRBV2|TRBJ2-1|.|11|.
TGTGCCAGCATCATCGGACTGGAGCAGTTCTTC
CASIIGLEQFF
>TRBV4-3|TRBJ1-5|.|13|medium-sized
TGCGCCAGCAGCTCCGTACGGGGGGCGGCCCAGCATTTT
CASSSVRGAAQHF
>TRBV5-1|TRBJ1-2|.|14|.
TGCGCCAGCAGCTTGTCCGGGAGGTGGATTGGCTACACCTTC
CASSLSGRWIGYTF
>TRBV6-5|TRBJ2-7|TRBD1|13|.
TGTGCCAGCAGTCCCCAGGGGGTCTACGAGCAGTACTTC
CASSPQGVYEQYF
>TRBV10-3|TRBJ1-2|TRBD1|16|.
TGTGCCATCAGCCCGGGACAGTCTCCTATATCCTATGGCTACACCTTC
CAISPGQSPISYGYTF
>TRBV4-1|TRBJ2-3|.|15|.
TGCGCCAGCAGCCAAGGTCGGCAGGGAAAGAATACGCAGTATTTT
CASSQGRQGKNTQYF
>TRBV4-2|TRBJ1-2|TRBD1|17|once
TGTGCCAGCAGCCCCCTGACAGGGGTCGAAGCTAACTATGGCTACACCTTC
CASSPLTGVEANYGYTF
>TRBV5-1|TRBJ2-7|.|14|.
TGCGCCAGCAGCTTGGCCGTCGGTACCTACGAGCAGTACTTC
CASSLAVGTYEQYF
>TRBV28|TRBJ1-1|TRBD1|15|.
TGTGCCAGCAGTTTGGGGACAGGGCCGAACACTGAAGCTTTCTTT
CASSLGTGPNTEAFF